This entry describes one T cell receptor beta chain. Original data processing: Cell counts per sample came from amplifying reference gene primers. Sequencing used immunoSEQ multiplex PCR; TCRdb keeps in-frame clones, though not all of them. V and J calls and clone size are given by that table; D and trimming were obtained from the DNA. This table has some 48,000 clones, more than 70% appearing once. The data originate from a study of blood T cell repertoires in COVID-19. Study summary: PBMCs, B-cell-depleted T cells, or T cells were the source of the cDNA or gDNA that made up the material.

Sample: peripheral blood. The origin of this receptor is a human donor in a cohort sampled during active COVID-19.

Written as DNA, the CDR3 is TGTGCCAGCAGCTACATGGGAGTGACAGGGCCTTATGGCTACACCTTC. This codes for CASSYMGVTGPYGYTF. V gene TRBV11-2 combines with J gene TRBJ1-2, with 7 bases identical to TRBD1. J was trimmed by 5 bases and V by 4 bases; bases with no gene match: 13. The CDR3 runs to 16 residues. Germline-derived CDR1 and CDR2 are SGHAT and FQNNGV.